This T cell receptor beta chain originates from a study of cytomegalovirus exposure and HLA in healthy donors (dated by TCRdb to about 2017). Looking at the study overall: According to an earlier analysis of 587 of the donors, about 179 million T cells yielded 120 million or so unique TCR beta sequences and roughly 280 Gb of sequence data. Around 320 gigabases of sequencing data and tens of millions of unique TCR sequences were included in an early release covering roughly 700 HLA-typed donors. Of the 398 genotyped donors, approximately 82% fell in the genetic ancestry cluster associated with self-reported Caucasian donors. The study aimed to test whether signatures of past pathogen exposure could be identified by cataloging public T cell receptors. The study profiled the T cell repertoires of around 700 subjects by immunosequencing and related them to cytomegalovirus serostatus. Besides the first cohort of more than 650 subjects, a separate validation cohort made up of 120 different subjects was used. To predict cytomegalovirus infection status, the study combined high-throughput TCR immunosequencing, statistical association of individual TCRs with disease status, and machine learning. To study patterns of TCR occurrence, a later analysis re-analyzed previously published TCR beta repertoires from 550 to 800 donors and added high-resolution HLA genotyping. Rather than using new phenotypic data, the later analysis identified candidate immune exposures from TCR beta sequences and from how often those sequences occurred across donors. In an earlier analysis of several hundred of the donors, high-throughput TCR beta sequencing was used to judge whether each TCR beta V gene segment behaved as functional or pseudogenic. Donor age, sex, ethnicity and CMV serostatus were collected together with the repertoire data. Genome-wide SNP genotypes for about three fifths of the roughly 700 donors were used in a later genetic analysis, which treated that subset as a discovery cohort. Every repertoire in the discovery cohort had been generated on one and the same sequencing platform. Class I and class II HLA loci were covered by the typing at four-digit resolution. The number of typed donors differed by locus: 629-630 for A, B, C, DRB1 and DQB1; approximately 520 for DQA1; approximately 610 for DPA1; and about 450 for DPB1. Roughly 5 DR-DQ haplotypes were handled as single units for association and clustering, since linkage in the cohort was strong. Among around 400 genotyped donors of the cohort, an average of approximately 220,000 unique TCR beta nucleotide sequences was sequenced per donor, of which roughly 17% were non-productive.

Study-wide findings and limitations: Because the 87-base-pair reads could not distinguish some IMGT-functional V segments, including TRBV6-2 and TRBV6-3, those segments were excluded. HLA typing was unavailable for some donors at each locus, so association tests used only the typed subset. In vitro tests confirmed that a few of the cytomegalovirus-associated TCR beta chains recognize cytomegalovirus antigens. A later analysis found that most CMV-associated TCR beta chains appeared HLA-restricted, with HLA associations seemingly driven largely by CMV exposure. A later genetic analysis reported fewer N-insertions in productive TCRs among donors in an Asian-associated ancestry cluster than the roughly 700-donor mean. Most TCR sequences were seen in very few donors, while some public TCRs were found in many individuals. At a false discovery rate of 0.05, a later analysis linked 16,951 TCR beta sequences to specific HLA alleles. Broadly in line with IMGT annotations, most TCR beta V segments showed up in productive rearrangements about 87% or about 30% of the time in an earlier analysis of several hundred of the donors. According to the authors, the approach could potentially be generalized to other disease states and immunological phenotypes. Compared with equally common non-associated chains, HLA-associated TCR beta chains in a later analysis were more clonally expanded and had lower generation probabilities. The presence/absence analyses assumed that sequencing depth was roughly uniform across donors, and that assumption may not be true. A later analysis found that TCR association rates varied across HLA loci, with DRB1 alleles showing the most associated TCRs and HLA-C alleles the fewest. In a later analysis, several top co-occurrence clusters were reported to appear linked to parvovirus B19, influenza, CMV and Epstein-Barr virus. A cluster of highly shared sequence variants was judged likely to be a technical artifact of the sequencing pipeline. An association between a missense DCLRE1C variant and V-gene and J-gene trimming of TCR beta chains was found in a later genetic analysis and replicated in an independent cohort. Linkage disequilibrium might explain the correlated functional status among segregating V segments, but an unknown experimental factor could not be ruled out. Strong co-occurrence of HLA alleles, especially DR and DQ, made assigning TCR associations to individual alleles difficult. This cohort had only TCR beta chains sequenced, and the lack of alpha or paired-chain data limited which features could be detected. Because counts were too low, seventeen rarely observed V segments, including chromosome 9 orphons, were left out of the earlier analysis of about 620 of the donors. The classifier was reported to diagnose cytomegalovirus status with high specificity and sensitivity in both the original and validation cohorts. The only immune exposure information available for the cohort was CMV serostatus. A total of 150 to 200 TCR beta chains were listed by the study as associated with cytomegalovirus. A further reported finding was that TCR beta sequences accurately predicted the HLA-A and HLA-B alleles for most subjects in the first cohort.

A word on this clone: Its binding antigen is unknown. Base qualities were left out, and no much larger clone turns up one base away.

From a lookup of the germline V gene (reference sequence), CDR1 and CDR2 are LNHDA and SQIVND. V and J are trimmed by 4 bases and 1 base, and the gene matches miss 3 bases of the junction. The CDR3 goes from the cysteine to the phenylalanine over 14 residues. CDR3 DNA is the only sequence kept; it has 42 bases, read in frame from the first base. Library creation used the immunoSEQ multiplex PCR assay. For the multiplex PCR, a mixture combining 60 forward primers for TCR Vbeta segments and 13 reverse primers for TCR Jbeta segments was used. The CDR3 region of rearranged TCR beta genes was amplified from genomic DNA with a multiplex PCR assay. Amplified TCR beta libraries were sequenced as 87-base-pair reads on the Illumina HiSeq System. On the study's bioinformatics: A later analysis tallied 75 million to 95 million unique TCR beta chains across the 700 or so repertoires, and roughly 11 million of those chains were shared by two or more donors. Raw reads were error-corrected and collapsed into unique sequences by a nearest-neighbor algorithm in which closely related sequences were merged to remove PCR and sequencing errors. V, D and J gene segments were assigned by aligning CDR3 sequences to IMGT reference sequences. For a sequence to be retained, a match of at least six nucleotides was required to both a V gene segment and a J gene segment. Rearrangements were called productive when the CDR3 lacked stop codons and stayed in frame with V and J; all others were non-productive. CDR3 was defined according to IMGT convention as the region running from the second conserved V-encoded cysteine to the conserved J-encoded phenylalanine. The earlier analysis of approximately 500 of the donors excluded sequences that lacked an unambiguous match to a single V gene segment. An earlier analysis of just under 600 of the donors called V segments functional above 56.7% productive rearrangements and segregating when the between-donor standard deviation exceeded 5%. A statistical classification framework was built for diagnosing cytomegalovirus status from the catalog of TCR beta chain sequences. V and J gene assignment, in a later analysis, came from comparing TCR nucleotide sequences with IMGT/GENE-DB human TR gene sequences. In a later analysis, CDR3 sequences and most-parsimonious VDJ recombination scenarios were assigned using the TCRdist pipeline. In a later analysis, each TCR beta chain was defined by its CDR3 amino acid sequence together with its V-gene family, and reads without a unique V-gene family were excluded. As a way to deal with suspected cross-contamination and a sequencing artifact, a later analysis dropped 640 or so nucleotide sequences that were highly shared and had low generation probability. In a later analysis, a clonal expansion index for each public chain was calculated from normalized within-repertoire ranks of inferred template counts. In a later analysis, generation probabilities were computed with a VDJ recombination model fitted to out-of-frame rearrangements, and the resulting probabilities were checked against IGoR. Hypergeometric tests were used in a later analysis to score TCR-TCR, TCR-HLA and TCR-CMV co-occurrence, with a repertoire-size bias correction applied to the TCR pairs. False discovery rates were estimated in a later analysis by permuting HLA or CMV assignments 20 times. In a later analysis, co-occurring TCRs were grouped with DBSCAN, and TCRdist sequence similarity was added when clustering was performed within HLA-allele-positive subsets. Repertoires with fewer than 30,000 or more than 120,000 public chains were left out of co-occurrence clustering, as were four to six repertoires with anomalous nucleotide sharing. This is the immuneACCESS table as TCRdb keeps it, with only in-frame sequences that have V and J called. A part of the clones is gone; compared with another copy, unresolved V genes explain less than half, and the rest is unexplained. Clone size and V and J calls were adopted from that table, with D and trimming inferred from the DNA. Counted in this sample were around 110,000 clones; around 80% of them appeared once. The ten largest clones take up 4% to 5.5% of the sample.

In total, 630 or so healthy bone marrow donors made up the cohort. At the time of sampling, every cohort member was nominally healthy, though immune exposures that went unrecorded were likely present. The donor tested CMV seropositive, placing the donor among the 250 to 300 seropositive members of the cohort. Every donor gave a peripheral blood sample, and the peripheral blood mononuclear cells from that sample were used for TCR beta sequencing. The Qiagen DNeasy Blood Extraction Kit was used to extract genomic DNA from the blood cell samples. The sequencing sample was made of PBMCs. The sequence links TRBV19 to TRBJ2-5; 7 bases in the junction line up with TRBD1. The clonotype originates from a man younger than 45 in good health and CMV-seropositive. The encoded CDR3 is CASSTTGVQETQYF. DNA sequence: TGTGCCAGTAGTACTACAGGGGTCCAAGAGACCCAGTACTTC. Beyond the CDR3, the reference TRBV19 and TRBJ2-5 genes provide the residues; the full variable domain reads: DGGITQSPKYLFRKEGQNVTLSCEQNLNHDAMYWYRQDPGQGLRLIYYSQIVNDFQKGDIAEGYSVSREKKESFPLTVTSAQKNPTAFYLCASSTTGVQETQYFGPGTRLLVL.